Each of the 20 T cell receptor beta chains below was sequenced from the same sample in a study of shared clonotypes between healthy human individuals. Positively selected for CCR7, the CD45RO-negative cells used as naive CD8 cells excluded terminally differentiated effector memory CD45RA+ cells. Profiled with immunoSEQ multiplex PCR; TCRdb holds only in-frame clones, not every one. In the table there are 1.5 million to 2.5 million clones, about 95% of which are singletons. The source material was naive CD8+ T cells sorted from blood. The origin of the receptors is a man between 18 and 35 years old in good health.

The J gene is TRBJ2-3, the V gene TRBV2; a possible D gene is TRBD1 (5 bases). Per germline, CDR1 SNHLY and CDR2 FYNNEI. Trimming left V 9 bases short and J 1 base short, with 8 bases between. CDR3 size: 12 residues. CDR3 residues: CAREQGTDTQYF. The CDR3 coding sequence is TGTGCCAGGGAACAGGGCACAGATACGCAGTATTTT.

The V call is TRBV4-1, the J call TRBJ2-3; D is undetermined. The CDR3 extends over 15 amino acids. CDR1 is MGHRA, CDR2 YSYEKL, per germline. V lost 0 bases to trimming and J lost 2 bases, with 9 bases between them. CDR3 sequence (DNA): TGCGCCAGCAGCCAAGAGCTACAGCACACAGATACGCAGTATTTT. As protein: CASSQELQHTDTQYF.

The rearrangement joins TRBV25-1 to TRBJ2-1; 7 nucleotides align to TRBD2. The CDR3 loop spans 16 amino acids. With V trimmed by 8 bases and J by 0 bases, 10 bases remained unmatched. The germline gives CDR1 MGHDK, CDR2 SYGVNS. CDR3 nucleotide sequence: TGTGCCAGCGAGTCGTGGGGGGGTAGCTCCTACAATGAGCAGTTCTTC. It specifies CASESWGGSSYNEQFF.

V gene TRBV5-1 combines with J gene TRBJ2-5; 9 positions match TRBD1. Germline V CDR1 and CDR2: SGHRS, YFSETQ. The V gene end was trimmed by 4 bases and the J gene end by 5 bases; junction bases not matched to a gene: 6. The CDR3 covers 14 residues. CDR3 protein: CASSDTGGEETQYF. CDR3 sequence (DNA): TGCGCCAGCAGCGACACAGGGGGCGAGGAGACCCAGTACTTC.

The genes are TRBV6-5 and TRBJ2-3; 8 nucleotides agree with TRBD2. The CDR3 is 15 residues long. Trimming cost V 6 bases and J 4 bases; bases outside gene matches: 9. Germline loops: CDR1 MNHEY, CDR2 SVGAGI. The CDR3 nucleotides read TGTGCCAGCAGACGAGCGGGGGCCCCCCCAGATACGCAGTATTTT. This translates into CASRRAGAPPDTQYF.

The gene calls are TRBV7-9 and TRBJ2-7; TRBD1 agrees at 8 bases. Germline values: CDR1 SEHNR, CDR2 FQNEAQ (reference sequence). V dropped 2 bases and J dropped 7; count of bases not matched to a gene: 10. The CDR3 runs 15 residues. CDR3 loop: CASSLPRTGIGEQYF. The CDR3 region has the DNA TGTGCCAGCAGCTTACCCCGGACAGGGATAGGGGAGCAGTACTTC.

The chain joins TRBV7-9 to TRBJ1-1; tentatively, D is TRBD1 (5 bases). The V and J ends lost 0 bases and 4 bases respectively, with 18 bases between them. The germline CDR1 and CDR2 sequences are SEHNR and FQNEAQ (reference sequence). The CDR3 runs to 17 residues. CDR3 nucleotide sequence: TGTGCCAGCAGCTTAGCTCTCGGAGCAGGGTCGGGCACTGAAGCTTTCTTT. Protein sequence: CASSLALGAGSGTEAFF. Complete variable domain (other parts from reference TRBV7-9 and TRBJ1-1): DTGVSQNPRHKITKRGQNVTFRCDPISEHNRLYWYRQTLGQGPEFLTYFQNEAQLEKSRLLSDRFSAERPKGSFSTLEIQRTEQGDSAMYLCASSLALGAGSGTEAFFGQGTRLTVV.

This chain uses TRBV6-5 with TRBJ1-2; D gene uncertain. V shed 5 bases and J shed 0 bases, with 10 bases lying between them. The CDR3 has 14 residues. The germline gives CDR1 MNHEY, CDR2 SVGAGI. The CDR3, as DNA: TGTGCCAGCAGTATAGGTGGTTCTAACTATGGCTACACCTTC. Translating gives CASSIGGSNYGYTF.

This clone was counted between two and nine times. The V call is TRBV7-9, the J call TRBJ2-1, with D tentatively TRBD2 (5 bases). Deletions cut 3 bases from V and 3 bases from J, with 12 bases between. This CDR3 is built from 15 residues. Germline V gene data show CDR1 as SEHNR and CDR2 as FQNEAQ (reference sequence). The CDR3 reads CASSLSLAVYNEQFF. The CDR3 DNA sequence: TGTGCCAGCAGCTTGTCCCTAGCCGTCTACAATGAGCAGTTCTTC.

The V call is TRBV9, the J call TRBJ2-7, with 7 nucleotides matching TRBD2. V was pared by 3 bases and J by 6 bases, with 12 bases of the junction left unmatched. Germline CDR1 SGDLS, CDR2 YYNGEE. This CDR3 region has 15 residues. CDR3 bases: TGTGCCAGCAGCGGGGGGAGGGCGAGTGGAGGCGAGCAGTACTTC. It yields the protein CASSGGRASGGEQYF. Using reference TRBV9 and TRBJ2-7 for the parts outside the CDR3, the full variable domain is DSGVTQTPKHLITATGQRVTLRCSPRSGDLSVYWYQQSLDQGLQFLIQYYNGEERAKGNILERFSAQQFPDLHSELNLSSLELGDSALYFCASSGGRASGGEQYFGPGTRLTVT.

The V call is TRBV4-1, the J call TRBJ2-3, with TRBD2 matching over 7 bases. The J segment lost 0 bases and the V segment lost 8 bases, leaving 11 bases of the junction unmatched. From germline, CDR1 is MGHRA and CDR2 YSYEKL. The length of the CDR3 is 16 residues. This CDR3 is CASQRGAGLSTDTQYF. The CDR3 DNA reads TGCGCCAGCCAACGAGGAGCGGGGCTTAGCACAGATACGCAGTATTTT.

V gene TRBV6-1 combines with J gene TRBJ2-3, with D tentatively TRBD1 (5 bases). Germline loops: CDR1 MNHNS, CDR2 SASEGT. The CDR3 is made up of 16 amino acids. The V end lost 1 base, the J end lost 0 bases, and 11 bases lay between the germline ends. The CDR3 coding sequence is TGTGCCAGCAGTGAAGGTTCAGGGCCTAGCACAGATACGCAGTATTTT. It yields the protein CASSEGSGPSTDTQYF.

V gene TRBV4-1 combines with J gene TRBJ2-7; unclear D gene. In germline, CDR1 is MGHRA, CDR2 YSYEKL. This CDR3 comprises 14 residues. V dropped 0 bases and J dropped 7 bases, with 13 bases sitting between them. The CDR3 protein is CASSQDAGFGEQYF. The DNA for the CDR3 is TGCGCCAGCAGCCAAGATGCAGGATTTGGAGAGCAGTACTTC.

The rearrangement links TRBV5-6 to TRBJ2-5; tentatively, D is TRBD1 (6 bases). The CDR3 spans 14 residues. Germline V CDR1 and CDR2: SGHDT, YYEEEE. V was trimmed by 0 bases and J by 5 bases, leaving 11 bases between them. Here the CDR3 reads CASSLGQVYETQYF. In DNA form, the CDR3 reads TGTGCCAGCAGCTTGGGACAGGTTTATGAGACCCAGTACTTC. Full variable domain (remainder filled in from reference TRBV5-6 and TRBJ2-5): DAGVTQSPTHLIKTRGQQVTLRCSPKSGHDTVSWYQQALGQGPQFIFQYYEEEERQRGNFPDRFSGHQFPNYSSELNVNALLLGDSALYLCASSLGQVYETQYFGPGTRLLVL.

A single count supports this clone. The V gene is TRBV4-1, the J gene TRBJ2-2, with unresolved D. The CDR3 is 14 amino acids. Between the trimmed V and J ends, which lost 0 bases and 7 bases, there was a span of 9 bases. Germline V lookup: CDR1 MGHRA, CDR2 YSYEKL. The CDR3 reads CASSQERQNGELFF. The DNA of the CDR3 is TGCGCCAGCAGCCAAGAACGTCAAAACGGGGAGCTGTTTTTT.

Concerning this clone itself: The same CDR3 also results from other DNA sequences found in this sample. The CDR3 nucleotides read TGCGCCAGCAGCCAAGTCTCGGGGACTAGCGGTTCCTACGAGCAGTACTTC. It is translated as CASSQVSGTSGSYEQYF. This rearrangement joins TRBV4-1 to TRBJ2-7, with TRBD2 matching 11 bases. Looked up from germline, CDR1 is MGHRA and CDR2 is YSYEKL. The ends lost 1 base at V and 1 base at J; junction bases unmatched: 6. The CDR3 consists of 17 residues.

This chain links TRBV9 with TRBJ2-7, with 7 bases matching TRBD1. Germline V CDR1 and CDR2: SGDLS, YYNGEE. Germline trimming cut 3 bases from V and 0 bases from J; bases unmatched to any gene: 6. The CDR3 sequence is 15 residues long. The CDR3 region has the DNA TGTGCCAGCAGCGCCTCAGGGGGAGACTCCTACGAGCAGTACTTC. The encoded protein is CASSASGGDSYEQYF.

On this clone: The same CDR3 can be traced to other DNA sequences in this sample. This chain uses TRBV7-9 with TRBJ2-7; D uncertain. The V and J ends lost 3 bases and 7 bases respectively, with 7 bases between them. The V gene's germline CDR1 is SEHNR and CDR2 FQNEAQ (reference sequence). The CDR3 spans 11 residues. In nucleotides, the CDR3 is TGTGCCAGCAGCTTGGGTACTGAGCAGTACTTC. It is translated as CASSLGTEQYF.

The V call is TRBV29-1, the J call TRBJ2-5, with D tentatively TRBD2 (7 bases). CDR1 is SQVTM and CDR2 is ANQGSEA in the germline V gene. This CDR3 comprises 12 residues. The CDR3 DNA follows: TGCACCTTCTCCAGGGGAGGGGAGACCCAGTACTTC. This translates into CTFSRGGETQYF.

The chain has TRBV7-9 and TRBJ1-6, with a weak D call TRBD1 (6 bases). The ends were cut back, 10 bases at V and 7 bases at J, with 14 bases in the middle. The CDR3 consists of 13 residues. Germline V gene data show CDR1 as SEHNR and CDR2 as FQNEAQ (reference sequence). This CDR3 reads CAISDSQNSPLHF. The CDR3 DNA reads as TGTGCCATCTCGGACAGTCAAAATTCACCCCTCCACTTT.